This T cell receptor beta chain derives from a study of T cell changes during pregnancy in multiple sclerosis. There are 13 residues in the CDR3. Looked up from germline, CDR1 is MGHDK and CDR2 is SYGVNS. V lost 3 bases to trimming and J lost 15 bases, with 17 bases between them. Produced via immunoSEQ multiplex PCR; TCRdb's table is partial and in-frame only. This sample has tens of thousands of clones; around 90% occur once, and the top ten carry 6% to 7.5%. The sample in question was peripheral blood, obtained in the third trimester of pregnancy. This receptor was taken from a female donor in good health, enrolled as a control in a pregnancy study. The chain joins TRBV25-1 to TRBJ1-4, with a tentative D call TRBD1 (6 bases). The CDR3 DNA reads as TGTGCCAGCAGTGACTTCAGCAGGGGTTTTTTGTTTTTT. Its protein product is CASSDFSRGFLFF. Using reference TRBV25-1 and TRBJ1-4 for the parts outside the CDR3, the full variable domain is EADIYQTPRYLVIGTGKKITLECSQTMGHDKMYWYQQDPGMELHLIHYSYGVNSTEKGDLSSESTVSRIRTEHFPLTLESARPSHTSQYLCASSDFSRGFLFFGSGTQLSVL.